A selection of T cell receptor beta chains follows, all from one sample in a study of PD-1 blockade in classical Hodgkin lymphoma. Some clones are missing from TCRdb's copy, which holds only in-frame ones; the method was immunoSEQ multiplex PCR. The sample includes about 41,000 clones, 65% to 70% of them seen just once. The specimen was peripheral blood mononuclear cells (PBMCs), collected before the fourth cycle of nivolumab. These receptors originate from a human donor with classical Hodgkin lymphoma. CDR3s include the opening cysteine and the closing phenylalanine or tryptophan.

>TRBV5-1|TRBJ2-5
CASSFETVRETQYF
>TRBV7-9|TRBJ1-2
CASSPPLFGDQANYGYTF
>TRBV5-6|TRBJ1-2
CASGDRTARTYGYTF
>TRBV16|TRBJ2-7
CASSQSDSDGPGHEQYF
>TRBV30|TRBJ1-2
CAWSVYNRDLRGYTF
>TRBV29-1|TRBJ1-1
CSVVGGGWTEAFF
>TRBV5-4|TRBJ1-1
CASGGDAEAFF
>TRBV6-1|TRBJ1-5
CASFTGLSNQPQHF
>TRBV4-1|TRBJ2-5
CASSQEQTGEGETQYF
>TRBV4-1|TRBJ2-7
CASSQEVSGGVYEQYF
>TRBV7-9|TRBJ2-3
CASSSGGQEFDTQYF